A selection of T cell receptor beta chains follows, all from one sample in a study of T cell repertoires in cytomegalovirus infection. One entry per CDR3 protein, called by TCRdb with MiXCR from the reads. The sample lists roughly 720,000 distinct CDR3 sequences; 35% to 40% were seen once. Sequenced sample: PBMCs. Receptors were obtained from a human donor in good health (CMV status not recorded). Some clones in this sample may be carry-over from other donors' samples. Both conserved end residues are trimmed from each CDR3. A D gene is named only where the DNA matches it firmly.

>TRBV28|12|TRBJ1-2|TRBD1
ASSPRTGIYGYT
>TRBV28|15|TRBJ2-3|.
ASSLSTRVRVTDTQY
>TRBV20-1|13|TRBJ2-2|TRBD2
SASPSGLGPGELF
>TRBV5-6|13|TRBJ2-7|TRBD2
ASTQRPGGGYEQY
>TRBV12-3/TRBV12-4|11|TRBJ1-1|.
ASTLGRNTEAF
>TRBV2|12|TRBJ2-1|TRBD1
ASRVQGALDEQF
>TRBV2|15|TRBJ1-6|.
ASGRGSSDSYNSPLH
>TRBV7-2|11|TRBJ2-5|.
ASSLRSEETQY
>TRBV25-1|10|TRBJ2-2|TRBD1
ASSGDRGVLF
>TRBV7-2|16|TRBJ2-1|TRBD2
ASSYGTSGRSSYNEQF
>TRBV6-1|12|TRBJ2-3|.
ASSPPGVRDTQY
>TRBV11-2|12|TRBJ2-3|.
ASSLEVKSDTQY
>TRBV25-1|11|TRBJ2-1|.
ASSAGQYNEQF
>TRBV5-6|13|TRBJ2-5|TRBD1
ASSSTTGEAETQY
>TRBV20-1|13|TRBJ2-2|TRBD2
SARRISGGAGELF
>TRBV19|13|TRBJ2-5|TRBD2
ASSPRLAVQETQY
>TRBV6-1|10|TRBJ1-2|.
ASSVSLYGYT
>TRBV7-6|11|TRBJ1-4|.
ATGPGVGEKLF
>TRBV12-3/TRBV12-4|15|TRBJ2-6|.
ASSDPYSYGRANVLT
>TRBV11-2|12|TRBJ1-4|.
ASSQGFANEKLF
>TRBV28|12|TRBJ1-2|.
ASRTPGTPYGYT
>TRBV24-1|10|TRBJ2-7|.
ATSNDRYEQY
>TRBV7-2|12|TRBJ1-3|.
ASSFSRGGNTIY
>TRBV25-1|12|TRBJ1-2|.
ASSPQAGAVGYT
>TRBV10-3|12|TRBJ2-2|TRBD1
ASLPGQGIGELF
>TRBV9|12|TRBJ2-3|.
ASSVAGSTDTQY
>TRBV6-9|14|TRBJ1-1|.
ASSYSFGGGYTEAF
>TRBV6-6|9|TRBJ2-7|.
ASSPGDEKY
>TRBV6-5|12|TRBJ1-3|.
ASIDWSEWNTIY
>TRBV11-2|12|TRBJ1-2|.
ASSLKQGVDGYT
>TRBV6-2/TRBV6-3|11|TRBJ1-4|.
ASSYGQNEKLF
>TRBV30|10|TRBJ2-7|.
AWSVHAYEQY
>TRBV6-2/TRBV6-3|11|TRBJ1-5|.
ASIGGVGQPQH
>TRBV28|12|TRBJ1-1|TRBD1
ASSFDRGWTEAF
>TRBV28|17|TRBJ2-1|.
ASSLYGFSGGMGNNEQF
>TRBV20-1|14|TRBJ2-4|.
SASHQTGGAKNIQY
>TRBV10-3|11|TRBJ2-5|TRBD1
AIRGQGIETQY
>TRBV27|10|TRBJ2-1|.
ASSTQGREQF
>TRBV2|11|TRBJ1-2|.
ASSGLTNYGYT
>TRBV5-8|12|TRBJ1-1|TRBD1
ASSSWGQTTEAF
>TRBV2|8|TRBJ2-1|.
ASSERDHL
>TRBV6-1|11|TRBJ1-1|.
ASSWGRGTEAF
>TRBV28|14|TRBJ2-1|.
ASSPTPEGSYNEQF
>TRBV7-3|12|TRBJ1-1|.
ASSLTDIRTEAF
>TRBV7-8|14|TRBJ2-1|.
ASSFTGKGVWGEQF
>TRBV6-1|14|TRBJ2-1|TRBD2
ASTDEASGNTMKQF
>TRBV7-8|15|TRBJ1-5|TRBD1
ASARLRGQGSSQPQH
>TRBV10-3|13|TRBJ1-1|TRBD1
AISGTGGRKTEAF
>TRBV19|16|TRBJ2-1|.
ASSARRGSRGSNNEQF
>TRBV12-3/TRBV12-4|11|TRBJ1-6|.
ASSSGREAPLH
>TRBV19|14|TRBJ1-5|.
ASSISPPGNNQPQH
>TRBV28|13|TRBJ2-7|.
ASSRFEGRLFEQY
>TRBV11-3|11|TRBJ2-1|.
ASSSDRHNEQF
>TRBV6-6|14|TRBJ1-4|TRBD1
ASSYPTGGWSEKLF